The sequence of this T cell receptor beta chain was determined in a study of T cells in localized non-small cell lung cancer. This CDR3 has 14 amino acids. CDR1 and CDR2 (germline): LNHDA, SQIVND (reference sequence). The V end lost 7 bases, the J end lost 6 bases, and 15 bases lay between the germline ends. Measured with immunoSEQ multiplex PCR; TCRdb has only the in-frame clones, and not every one. The sample yields 39,000 or so clones, roughly four fifths seen once. For this clone: Its antigen is not identified.

General study findings and limits: Uninvolved nearby lung showed the greatest T cell clonality, exceeding that found in tumor. Without multi-region sequencing, intratumor heterogeneity could not be excluded. A median 57 of the top 100 tumor clones appeared in adjacent lung.

This receptor was obtained from a man between 40 and 70 years old with stage II lung adenocarcinoma. The chain combines TRBV19 with TRBJ1-4; D is possibly TRBD1 (5 bases). The input for sequencing was PBMCs, taken before any cancer treatment. This CDR3 reads CASNPGGSDEKLFF. CDR3 in DNA: TGTGCCAGTAACCCGGGGGGGAGCGATGAAAAACTGTTTTTT.